These T cell receptor beta chains were read from a single sample in a study of CD8+CD57+ T cells in acquired aplastic anemia. TCRdb processed the reads anew with MiXCR; each CDR3 protein has one entry. The sample lists fewer than 250,000 distinct CDR3 sequences; about 44% were seen once. Sequencing used sorted CD4+, CD8+, or CD8+CD57+ T cells (not recorded which) from PBMCs. These receptors originate from a human donor with aplastic anemia. Each CDR3 is given with its conserved first and last residue. D genes are given only for firm matches. Rows may omit the clone size; those that give it use once, few, many or a size class.

>TRBD1|many|TRBJ2-7|15|TRBV6-5
CASSWGQGGSYEQYF
TGTGCCAGCAGTTGGGGACAGGGTGGTTCCTACGAGCAGTACTTC
>.|.|TRBJ1-6|14|TRBV3-2
CASSQVRGNSPLHF
TGTGCCAGCAGCCAAGTAAGGGGTAATTCACCCCTCCACTTT
>TRBD2|.|TRBJ2-1|15|TRBV2
CASSDRLAPVDEQFF
TGTGCCAGCAGTGACCGACTAGCGCCTGTTGATGAGCAGTTCTTC
>TRBD2|many|TRBJ2-7|13|TRBV6-2/TRBV6-3
CASSFRTSSEQYF
TGTGCCAGCAGCTTCCGGACTAGCAGCGAGCAGTACTTC
>.|many|TRBJ2-1|15|TRBV11-2
CASSSRVAVINEQFF
TGTGCCAGCAGCTCCAGGGTAGCGGTCATAAATGAGCAGTTCTTC
>TRBD1|many|TRBJ2-1|14|TRBV29-1
CSVAWTGDRNEQFF
TGCAGCGTTGCTTGGACAGGGGATCGGAATGAGCAGTTCTTC
>.|once|TRBJ1-6|14|TRBV19
CASSIRGPNSPLHF
TGTGCCAGTAGTATACGGGGACCGAATTCACCCCTCCACTTT
>TRBD2|.|TRBJ2-7|16|TRBV20-1
CSARGNRREFTYEQYF
TGCAGTGCTAGGGGGAATCGGCGGGAGTTCACCTACGAGCAGTACTTC
>.|.|TRBJ1-1|17|TRBV9
CASSHFIRPGWYTEAFF
TGTGCCAGCAGCCACTTCATACGGCCAGGGTGGTACACTGAAGCTTTCTTT
>.|once|TRBJ2-7|12|TRBV20-1
CSALDSTSEQYF
TGCAGTGCTTTGGACTCGACTAGCGAGCAGTACTTC
>.|.|TRBJ1-1|16|TRBV15
CATSRGGVTGLTEAFF
TGTGCCACCAGCAGAGGAGGGGTTACAGGGCTCACTGAAGCTTTCTTT
>TRBD2|many|TRBJ2-3|15|TRBV4-3
CASSQEGLESDTQYF
TGCGCCAGCAGCCAAGAGGGACTAGAATCAGATACGCAGTATTTT
>TRBD2|few|TRBJ2-1|16|TRBV24-1
CATSDYRTSLVNEQFF
TGTGCCACCAGTGATTACCGGACTAGCTTAGTAAATGAGCAGTTCTTC
>.|many|TRBJ2-5|16|TRBV4-2
CASSQDKRGGLETQYF
TGTGCCAGCAGCCAAGATAAGAGGGGGGGCCTTGAGACCCAGTACTTC
>TRBD1|many|TRBJ1-5|15|TRBV20-1
CSAKSPDRGAQPQHF
TGCAGTGCTAAATCTCCGGACAGGGGGGCTCAGCCCCAGCATTTT
>.|few|TRBJ2-7|10|TRBV9
CASSGYEQHF
TGTGCCAGCAGCGGATACGAGCAGCACTTC
>TRBD2|.|TRBJ2-1|15|TRBV29-1
CSVEGLAGDYNEQFF
TGCAGCGTTGAGGGACTAGCGGGGGACTACAATGAGCAGTTCTTC
>TRBD2|many|TRBJ2-3|15|TRBV4-2
CASSQEGLDLDTQYF
TGTGCCAGCAGCCAAGAGGGACTAGATTTAGATACGCAGTATTTT
>.|.|TRBJ1-1|12|TRBV29-1
CSVAGVNTEAFF
TGCAGCGTCGCGGGGGTGAACACTGAAGCTTTCTTT
>.|once|TRBJ2-3|16|TRBV7-6
CASSSRDTGGTDTQYF
TGTGCCAGCAGCTCCCGGGACACGGGGGGTACAGATACGCAGTATTTT
>.|.|TRBJ1-1|13|TRBV2
CATQKNLNTEAFF
TGTGCCACTCAGAAGAATTTGAACACTGAAGCTTTCTTT
>TRBD2|.|TRBJ2-3|14|TRBV12-3/TRBV12-4
CASGIAGSTDTQYF
TGTGCCAGCGGTATAGCGGGAAGCACAGATACGCAGTATTTT
>.|.|TRBJ1-1|12|TRBV19
CASSMYGTEAFF
TGTGCCAGTAGTATGTACGGCACTGAAGCTTTCTTT
>.|many|TRBJ1-4|11|TRBV2
CASSEQEKLFF
TGTGCCAGCAGCGAACAAGAAAAACTGTTTTTT
>TRBD1|.|TRBJ1-5|16|TRBV6-1
CASSSPGQGFVQPQHF
TGTGCCAGCAGCAGCCCGGGACAGGGGTTCGTTCAGCCCCAGCATTTT
>TRBD2|many|TRBJ2-1|17|TRBV7-8
CASSVRTSGSVYNEQFF
TGTGCCAGCAGCGTAAGGACTAGCGGGAGCGTCTACAATGAGCAGTTCTTC
>TRBD1|many|TRBJ2-7|16|TRBV4-1
CASSQLGTGLAYEQYF
TGCGCCAGCAGCCAACTCGGGACAGGATTAGCCTACGAGCAGTACTTC
>.|many|TRBJ2-1|14|TRBV9
CASSVDRIYNEQFF
TGTGCCAGCAGCGTAGACCGGATCTACAATGAGCAGTTCTTC
>.|once|TRBJ2-6|15|TRBV19
CASRQQDSGANVLTF
TGTGCCAGTAGACAACAGGACTCTGGGGCCAACGTCCTGACTTTC
>.|few|TRBJ2-5|16|TRBV27
CASSFSTPTGGETQYF
TGTGCCAGCAGTTTCAGTACCCCCACGGGCGGGGAGACCCAGTACTTC
>.|many|TRBJ1-6|14|TRBV10-2
CAITEGVIGSPLHF
TGCGCCATCACCGAGGGGGTAATTGGTTCACCCCTCCACTTT
>.|many|TRBJ1-4|16|TRBV12-3/TRBV12-4
CASSFAPGRANEKLFF
TGTGCCAGCAGTTTCGCTCCGGGACGCGCCAATGAAAAACTGTTTTTT
>.|.|TRBJ2-1|15|TRBV7-9
CASRKDTGTYNEQFF
TGTGCCAGCAGGAAGGATACAGGGACCTACAATGAGCAGTTCTTC
>.|.|TRBJ1-6|13|TRBV5-8
CARNTGYNSPLHF
TGTGCCAGAAACACAGGGTATAATTCACCCCTCCACTTT
>TRBD2|.|TRBJ2-7|16|TRBV7-8
CASSLAAGLGSYEQYF
TGTGCCAGCAGCTTAGCAGCGGGACTTGGGTCCTACGAGCAGTACTTC
>TRBD1|many|TRBJ1-1|13|TRBV27
CASSVNRGTEAFF
TGTGCCAGCAGTGTGAACAGGGGCACTGAAGCTTTCTTT
>.|many|TRBJ1-1|13|TRBV10-3
CAISEGLNTEAFF
TGTGCCATCAGTGAAGGGCTGAACACTGAAGCTTTCTTT
>.|once|TRBJ2-7|13|TRBV5-1
CASSVGQMYEQYF
TGCGCCAGCAGCGTTGGACAGATGTACGAGCAGTACTTC
>.|few|TRBJ1-1|13|TRBV7-6
CASSLAGRAEAFF
TGTGCCAGCAGCTTAGCGGGGAGGGCTGAAGCTTTCTTT
>.|many|TRBJ1-1|16|TRBV5-1
CASSLAQHSSDTEAFF
TGCGCCAGCAGCTTGGCACAGCACAGTAGCGACACTGAAGCTTTCTTT
>TRBD1|.|TRBJ1-2|16|TRBV6-2/TRBV6-3
CASSYPRQGTNYGYTF
TGTGCCAGCAGTTACCCCCGACAGGGGACTAACTATGGCTACACCTTC
>TRBD1|.|TRBJ2-7|15|TRBV5-1
CASSSNQGQYYEQYF
TGCGCCAGCAGCTCAAATCAGGGACAGTATTACGAGCAGTACTTC